This T cell receptor beta chain originates from a study of CD8 T cells in ankylosing spondylitis. Turning to this clonotype: The target antigen is unknown.

Points from the study as a whole: Significant enrichment of disease-linked clones was reported in matched ankylosing spondylitis synovial fluid. Made up of eight highly homologous variants, a TCR beta motif appeared characteristic of ankylosing spondylitis blood.

TCRdb used MiXCR to reprocess the 5' RACE reads, holding one entry per CDR3 protein. The top ten clones hold approximately 1% of a sample with under 450,000 distinct CDR3 sequences, under 20% of them seen once. Sequencing was carried out using blood, either unsorted or a sorted T cell fraction (not recorded which). This TCR came from a male donor with ankylosing spondylitis.

The CDR3 DNA sequence: TGCAGTGCTAGAAGGACCAATGAGCAGTTCTTC. Translating it yields CSARRTNEQFF. V and J are TRBV20-1 and TRBJ2-1; no clear D. V gave up 2 bases and J gave up 6 bases, with 5 bases separating them. This CDR3 spans 11 amino acids. Germline V gives CDR1 DFQATT, CDR2 SNEGSKA (reference sequence).